This T cell receptor (beta chain) was sequenced during a study of control samples from healthy donors and cancer patients. This clone turned up a few times. V was pared by 5 bases and J by 3 bases, with 17 bases between. The CDR3 extends over 15 amino acids. Germline V gene data show CDR1 as SGHNT and CDR2 as YENEEA. Generated by immunoSEQ multiplex PCR, the TCRdb table keeps only in-frame clones and is missing some. The sample consists of approximately 97,000 clones, about 90% of them appearing once. The chain is built from TRBV11-3 and TRBJ2-7; no clear D. Sequencing was carried out using blood. The TCR was taken from a woman in her late teens or twenties in good health. The CDR3 is CASSQQTAVFYEQYF. CDR3 DNA sequence: TGTGCCAGCAGCCAACAGACGGCCGTCTTCTACGAGCAGTACTTC. Full variable domain (outside the CDR3, taken from reference TRBV11-3 and TRBJ2-7): EAGVVQSPRYKIIEKKQPVAFWCNPISGHNTLYWYLQNLGQGPELLIRYENEEAVDDSQLPKDRFSAERLKGVDSTLKIQPAELGDSAVYLCASSQQTAVFYEQYFGPGTRLTVT.